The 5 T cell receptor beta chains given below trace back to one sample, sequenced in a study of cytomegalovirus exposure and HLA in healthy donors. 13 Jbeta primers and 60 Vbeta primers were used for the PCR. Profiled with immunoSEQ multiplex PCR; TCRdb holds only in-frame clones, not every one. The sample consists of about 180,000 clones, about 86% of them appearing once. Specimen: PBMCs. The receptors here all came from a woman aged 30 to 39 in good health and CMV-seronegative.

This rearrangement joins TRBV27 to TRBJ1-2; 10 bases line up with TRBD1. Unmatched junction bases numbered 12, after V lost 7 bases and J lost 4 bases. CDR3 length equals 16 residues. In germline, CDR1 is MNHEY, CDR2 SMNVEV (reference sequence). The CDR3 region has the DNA TGTGCCAGCAAAAACATCGCCGGGACAGGGGCCTATGGCTACACCTTC. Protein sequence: CASKNIAGTGAYGYTF.

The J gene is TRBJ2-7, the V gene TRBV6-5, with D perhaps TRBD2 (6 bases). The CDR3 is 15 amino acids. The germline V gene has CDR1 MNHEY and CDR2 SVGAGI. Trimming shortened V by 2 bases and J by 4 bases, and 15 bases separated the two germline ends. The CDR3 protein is CASSYVGGSLYEQYF. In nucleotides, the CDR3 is TGTGCCAGCAGTTACGTGGGGGGTTCCTTATACGAGCAGTACTTC.

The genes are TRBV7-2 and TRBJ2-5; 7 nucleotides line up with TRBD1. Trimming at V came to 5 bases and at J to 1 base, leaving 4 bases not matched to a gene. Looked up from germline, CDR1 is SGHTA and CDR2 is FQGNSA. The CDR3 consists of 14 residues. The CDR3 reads CASSIGQAQETQYF. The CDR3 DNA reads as TGTGCCAGCAGCATCGGACAGGCCCAAGAGACCCAGTACTTC.

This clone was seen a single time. The CDR3 loop is CASSARLAGAVGGSPKETQYF. The CDR3 bases are TGTGCCAGCAGTGCCAGGCTAGCGGGGGCCGTCGGGGGGAGCCCGAAAGAGACCCAGTACTTC. This rearrangement joins TRBV2 to TRBJ2-5, with 10 bases lining up with TRBD2. The CDR3 is made up of 21 amino acids. Trimming cost V 4 bases and J 3 bases; bases outside gene matches: 23. CDR1 is SNHLY, CDR2 FYNNEI, per germline.

The CDR3, as DNA: TGTGCCAGCAAGAAGCGGGACTTCGGCACAGATACGCAGTATTTT. This gives the protein CASKKRDFGTDTQYF. The chain has TRBV6-1 and TRBJ2-3, with 7 bases lining up with TRBD2. Trimming cost V 7 bases and J 1 base; bases outside gene matches: 8. The germline CDR1 and CDR2 sequences are MNHNS and SASEGT. The CDR3 loop spans 15 amino acids.